This passage covers 32 T cell receptor beta chains from one sample sequenced in a study of molecular identifiers for immune sequencing clone quantification. Via MiXCR, TCRdb re-called the PCR reads, giving one row per CDR3 protein. The table lists 400,000 to 600,000 distinct CDR3 sequences, around 21% of them singletons. The sequenced sample was naive CD8+ T cells from blood, with Jurkat cell RNA spiked in. As to subset: FACS-sorted CD8+CD4-CCR7+CD45RA+ naive T cells. The source of these receptors is a human donor in good health. Some libraries in this study had Jurkat cell RNA spiked in.

This rearrangement joins TRBV28 to TRBJ1-5, with D hard to call. V lost 4 bases to trimming and J lost 2 bases, with 9 bases between them. Germline V gives CDR1 MDHEN, CDR2 SYDVKM. The CDR3 sequence is 14 residues long. CDR3 amino acids: CASSWRLGNQPQHF. The CDR3 nucleotides read TGTGCCAGCAGTTGGCGGTTGGGCAATCAGCCCCAGCATTTT.

Comment on this clonotype: A clone one base away is much larger, so this may be a read error. This sequence joins TRBV5-1 and TRBJ2-3; D remains unclear. Germline V CDR1 and CDR2: SGHRS, YFSETQ. The CDR3 contains 15 residues. V was shortened by 2 bases and J by 2 bases, with 12 bases between the two germline ends. The CDR3 DNA follows: TGCGCCAGCAGCTTAGGCCGCACCGACACAGATACGCAGTATTTT. Translating gives CASSLGRTDTDTQYF.

About this clonotype: A much larger clone sits a single nucleotide away, making a read error possible. This chain joins TRBV6-2 or TRBV6-3 and TRBJ1-5; D is uncertain. CDR1 and CDR2 (germline): MNHEY, SVGEGT. The CDR3 has 13 amino acids. The CDR3 is CASGYPGFQPQHF. The CDR3, as DNA: TGTGCCAGCGGTTACCCGGGGTTTCAGCCCCAGCATTTT.

The chain is built from TRBV7-6 and TRBJ2-3; D is possibly TRBD2 (6 bases). V was pared by 5 bases and J by 4 bases, with 25 bases between. The CDR3 consists of 18 residues. Germline V lookup: CDR1 SGHVS, CDR2 FNYEAQ. For the CDR3, the DNA is TGTGCCAGCAGCCCACCGTTGCCCGGGGGATTTAGCGCAGATACGCAGTATTTT. Amino acids: CASSPPLPGGFSADTQYF.

This clonotype showed up many times. The gene calls are TRBV4-3 and TRBJ1-2; 7 bases agree with TRBD1. This CDR3 has 17 residues. Germline V gene sequence: CDR1 LGHNA, CDR2 YSLEER. The V and J ends lost 0 bases and 4 bases, in that order; junction bases with no gene match: 11. CDR3 sequence reads: CASSQELRQGDAYGYTF. The CDR3 DNA reads TGCGCCAGCAGCCAAGAGCTGCGGCAGGGGGACGCCTATGGCTACACCTTC.

This clonotype was observed a single time. Since a much larger clone is just one base distant, this may be a read error. This rearrangement joins TRBV28 to TRBJ1-1, with D hard to call. Germline V gene data show CDR1 as MDHEN and CDR2 as SYDVKM. V was cut by 2 bases and J by 11 bases, with 12 bases left in between. CDR3 size: 12 residues. CDR3 amino acids: CASSLVRMDAFF. Written as DNA, the CDR3 is TGTGCCAGCAGTTTAGTACGGATGGACGCTTTCTTT.

This clonotype was seen a few times. The chain recombines TRBV18 with TRBJ2-3, with TRBD2 matching 11 bases. Germline CDR1 KGHSH, CDR2 LQKENI. The CDR3 consists of 18 residues. With 3 bases clipped from V and 6 bases from J, the junction kept 14 bases outside the gene matches. DNA for the CDR3: TGTGCCAGCTCACCTACTGCGTTTAGCGGGGGGGCCATTGATACGCAGTATTTT. Protein: CASSPTAFSGGAIDTQYF.

V gene TRBV27 combines with J gene TRBJ2-1, with 8 nucleotides matching TRBD2. With 2 bases clipped from V and 2 bases from J, the junction kept 2 bases outside the gene matches. This CDR3 comprises 15 residues. Germline V CDR1 and CDR2: MNHEY, SMNVEV (reference sequence). CDR3 in amino acids: CASSLPSGPYNEQFF. The CDR3 nucleotides are TGTGCCAGCAGTTTACCTAGCGGGCCCTACAATGAGCAGTTCTTC.

Turning to this clonotype: A much larger clone sits a single nucleotide away, making a read error possible. V usage is TRBV4-3 and J usage is TRBJ2-7; D uncertain. Trimming took 1 base from V and 3 from J, leaving 16 bases between them. CDR1 LGHNA and CDR2 YSLEER come from the germline V gene. The CDR3 is made up of 16 amino acids. In DNA, the CDR3 is TGCGCCAGCAGCCAAGCTTTGAGCGAACCCCTCTACGAGCAGTACTTC. Its protein is CASSQALSEPLYEQYF.

In its sample, this clonotype was seen many times. V is TRBV4-2 and J is TRBJ1-1; unclear D gene. Germline V gene lookup returns CDR1 LGHNA and CDR2 YNFKEQ. The CDR3 consists of 11 residues. Trimming took 1 base from V and 6 from J, leaving 3 bases between them. CDR3 in amino acids: CASSQGPEAFF. CDR3 DNA: TGTGCCAGCAGCCAAGGACCTGAAGCTTTCTTT.

The chain has TRBV15 and TRBJ2-7; 11 nucleotides match TRBD1. The germline V gene has CDR1 LNHNV and CDR2 YYDKDF (reference sequence). The V gene end was trimmed by 7 bases and the J gene end by 5 bases; junction bases not matched to a gene: 10. This CDR3 has 15 residues. Here the CDR3 reads CATTNLGQGADEQYF. The DNA of the CDR3 is TGTGCCACCACCAATCTAGGACAGGGGGCTGACGAGCAGTACTTC.

The CDR3: CASSQDSGLQETQYF. The CDR3 nucleotides are TGTGCCAGCAGCCAAGATTCCGGTTTACAAGAGACCCAGTACTTC. The chain joins TRBV3-1 to TRBJ2-5; D is ambiguous. Germline V gene sequence: CDR1 LGHDT, CDR2 YNNKEL (reference sequence). The CDR3 is 15 amino acids. V lost 0 bases to trimming and J lost 2 bases, with 10 bases between them.

The sample holds many counts of this clonotype. This chain joins TRBV28 and TRBJ2-5, with 9 bases fitting TRBD2. CDR1 is MDHEN and CDR2 is SYDVKM in the germline V gene. CDR3 size: 18 residues. J gave up 5 bases and V 3 bases, and 16 bases lay outside the gene matches. CDR3 sequence (DNA): TGTGCCAGCAGTTTCGGGGTGGCTAGCGGGACAGACCCGGAGACCCAGTACTTC. It specifies CASSFGVASGTDPETQYF.

This clonotype was detected many times. V is TRBV7-7 and J is TRBJ2-5; D may be TRBD2 (5 bases). The CDR3 is 17 amino acids. CDR1 and CDR2 (germline): SSHAT, FNYEAQ (reference sequence). Trimming pared 5 bases from V and 0 bases from J, leaving 19 bases between. CDR3 region: CASSLHGVGKDQETQYF. In DNA form, the CDR3 reads TGTGCCAGCAGCCTTCACGGGGTGGGGAAGGACCAAGAGACCCAGTACTTC.

As to this clonotype: This may come from a read error, since a much larger clone is one base off. The chain uses TRBV6-2 or TRBV6-3 and TRBJ1-5; no clear D gene. In germline, CDR1 is MNHEY, CDR2 SVGEGT. CDR3 length equals 18 residues. This CDR3 is CAGSYAFLAPASNQPQHF. CDR3 nucleotide sequence: TGTGCCGGCAGTTACGCGTTTCTTGCACCCGCTAGCAATCAGCCCCAGCATTTT.

This clonotype has at least ten counts. The CDR3 bases are TGTGCCAGCGGAAGACCGGGACAGGGGTTAGATACGCAGTATTTT. As protein: CASGRPGQGLDTQYF. The V and J genes are TRBV12-3 or TRBV12-4 and TRBJ2-3; TRBD1 aligns across 10 bases. The length of the CDR3 is 15 residues. The trim removed 8 bases at V and 5 bases at J, leaving 10 bases unmatched.

This clonotype was recorded a few times. The J gene is TRBJ1-1, the V gene TRBV27; 8 bases fit TRBD1. Germline loops: CDR1 MNHEY, CDR2 SMNVEV (reference sequence). The CDR3 covers 13 residues. V dropped 10 bases and J dropped 4; count of bases not matched to a gene: 8. The CDR3 loop reads CATQGAGGTEAFF. CDR3 in DNA: TGTGCCACTCAGGGGGCGGGGGGCACTGAAGCTTTCTTT.

This sequence joins TRBV27 and TRBJ2-7, with 7 nucleotides matching TRBD1. Germline V gene data show CDR1 as MNHEY and CDR2 as SMNVEV (reference sequence). V shed 5 bases and J 0 bases; nucleotides not matched to a gene: 7. The CDR3 runs to 15 residues. This CDR3 is CASSPSQGRSYEQYF. CDR3 DNA: TGTGCCAGCAGTCCCTCACAGGGGCGCTCCTACGAGCAGTACTTC.

The genes are TRBV28 and TRBJ2-7; D unresolved. This CDR3 region has 15 residues. Germline V gives CDR1 MDHEN, CDR2 SYDVKM. The V end lost 5 bases, the J end lost 1 base, and 15 bases lay between the germline ends. CDR3 coding DNA: TGTGCCAGCAGTCGGGCAGGCCTCTTATCCTACGAGCAGTACTTC. It encodes CASSRAGLLSYEQYF.

This clonotype was observed many times. The chain uses TRBV4-1 and TRBJ1-1, with 12 positions matching TRBD1. Germline-derived CDR1 and CDR2 are MGHRA and YSYEKL. The V segment lost 0 bases and the J segment 6 bases; nucleotides outside the gene matches: 11. This CDR3 is built from 18 residues. This chain's CDR3 is CASSQDRGTGGWSPEAFF. CDR3 bases: TGCGCCAGCAGCCAAGATAGAGGGACAGGGGGCTGGAGCCCTGAAGCTTTCTTT.

Remarks on this clonotype: A much bigger clone sits one base away, suggesting this may be a read error. This chain connects TRBV4-3 to TRBJ2-6, with D tentatively TRBD1 (5 bases). The CDR3 sequence is 17 residues long. Germline values: CDR1 LGHNA, CDR2 YSLEER. The CDR3, as DNA: TGCGCCAGCAGCCAAGAATTCGGTATCTCTGGGGCCAACGTCCCGACTTTC. This sequence encodes CASSQEFGISGANVPTF.

The chain combines TRBV4-3 with TRBJ2-7; maybe TRBD1 (6 bases). V was pared by 0 bases and J by 4 bases, with 13 bases between. Germline V gene data show CDR1 as LGHNA and CDR2 as YSLEER. The CDR3 is 15 amino acids. DNA for the CDR3: TGCGCCAGCAGCCAAGATCGTAGCAGGGGTTACGAGCAGTACTTC. Protein product: CASSQDRSRGYEQYF.

This clonotype was picked up many times. V is TRBV5-6 and J is TRBJ2-7; a possible D gene is TRBD2 (6 bases). The V end was cut by 4 bases, the J end by 5 bases, with 19 bases between. This CDR3 region has 15 residues. CDR1 is SGHDT and CDR2 is YYEEEE in the germline V gene. The CDR3 DNA reads as TGTGCCAGCAGCATCTTCTCGCGCGGGACCCACGAGCAGTACTTC. Its translation is CASSIFSRGTHEQYF.

Written as DNA, the CDR3 is TGTGCCAGCAGCCCAATATTAGGGGTGGACACCGGGGAGCTGTTTTTT. Translation: CASSPILGVDTGELFF. The chain is built from TRBV3-1 and TRBJ2-2, with D perhaps TRBD1 (5 bases). V lost 4 bases and J lost 3, with 15 bases in between. Germline CDR1 and CDR2: LGHDT and YNNKEL (reference sequence). The CDR3 has 16 amino acids.

This clonotype has just a few counts. V is TRBV7-8 and J is TRBJ1-4; a weak D match, TRBD1 (5 bases). Germline CDR1 and CDR2: SGHVS and FQNEAQ. The CDR3 totals 15 residues. Deletions cut 1 base from V and 8 bases from J, with 14 bases between. CDR3 nucleotide sequence: TGTGCCAGCAGCTTAGGGGCAGGGTTGGGGGAAAAACTGTTTTTT. Amino acids: CASSLGAGLGEKLFF.

This clonotype was counted ten times or more. V is TRBV5-6 and J is TRBJ1-2; 7 bases agree with TRBD1. CDR1 is SGHDT and CDR2 is YYEEEE in the germline V gene. The J segment lost 8 bases and the V segment lost 1 base, leaving 5 bases of the junction unmatched. The CDR3 spans 13 residues. CDR3 nucleotides: TGTGCCAGCAGCTTGAAGGGGGCGCAGGGCTACACCTTC. Translating gives CASSLKGAQGYTF.

CDR3 nucleotides: TGCAGTGCTAGAGATTACGTTCCGGCTAGCGGATATATACGAGGGGCATACGAGCAGTACTTC. Translating it yields CSARDYVPASGYIRGAYEQYF. The V gene is TRBV20-1, the J gene TRBJ2-7; TRBD2 matches 7 bases. The CDR3 is 21 amino acids. The ends lost 0 bases at V and 4 bases at J; junction bases unmatched: 27. Germline CDR1 and CDR2: DFQATT and SNEGSKA (reference sequence).

This clonotype turned up a few times. The chain is built from TRBV27 and TRBJ1-5; D perhaps matches TRBD1 (6 bases). Germline values: CDR1 MNHEY, CDR2 SMNVEV (reference sequence). Trimming pared 2 bases from V and 1 base from J, leaving 9 bases between. The CDR3 runs to 15 residues. The CDR3: CASSLSGTSNQPQHF. The CDR3, as DNA: TGTGCCAGCAGTTTAAGCGGGACAAGCAATCAGCCCCAGCATTTT.

The table lists this clonotype with a few counts. This rearrangement joins TRBV7-9 to TRBJ2-7, with 7 bases identical to TRBD1. Trimming removed 3 bases from V and 6 bases from J; junction bases left unmatched: 8. Germline V gene sequence: CDR1 SEHNR, CDR2 FQNEAQ (reference sequence). This CDR3 is built from 14 residues. CDR3 protein: CASSFLTGAGEQYF. The CDR3 nucleotides read TGTGCCAGCAGCTTTTTAACAGGGGCGGGCGAGCAGTACTTC.

A remark on this clonotype: With a much larger clone just one base away, this may be a read error. The chain recombines TRBV7-9 with TRBJ2-6; TRBD1 is a possible D gene (5 bases). V dropped 8 bases and J dropped 4 bases, with 21 bases sitting between them. The CDR3 has 17 amino acids. Germline V gives CDR1 SEHNR, CDR2 FQNEAQ (reference sequence). The CDR3 loop reads CASCWATGPSGANVLTF. The CDR3 DNA reads TGTGCCAGCTGCTGGGCCACAGGTCCGTCAGGGGCCAACGTCCTGACTTTC. Together with reference TRBV7-9 and TRBJ2-6, the CDR3 gives the full variable domain: DTGVSQNPRHKITKRGQNVTFRCDPISEHNRLYWYRQTLGQGPEFLTYFQNEAQLEKSRLLSDRFSAERPKGSFSTLEIQRTEQGDSAMYLCASCWATGPSGANVLTFGAGSRLTVL.

The genes are TRBV9 and TRBJ2-1, with D unresolved. The CDR3 totals 17 residues. V lost 2 bases and J 4 bases, leaving 19 bases between the germline ends. The germline V gene encodes CDR1 SGDLS and CDR2 YYNGEE. For the CDR3, the DNA is TGTGCCAGCAGCGTCCAAGCTAGGATGGGTCCTTACAATGAGCAGTTCTTC. This codes for CASSVQARMGPYNEQFF.

This clonotype was recorded only once. The chain links TRBV6-2 or TRBV6-3 to TRBJ2-1, with D perhaps TRBD2 (6 bases). Trimming shortened V by 0 bases and J by 7 bases, and 10 bases separated the two germline ends. CDR3 size: 14 residues. The V gene's germline CDR1 is MNHEY and CDR2 SVGEGT. The DNA for the CDR3 is TGTGCCAGCAGTTACTCGAGCAGCGGGAATGAGCAGTTCTTC. Encoded protein: CASSYSSSGNEQFF.